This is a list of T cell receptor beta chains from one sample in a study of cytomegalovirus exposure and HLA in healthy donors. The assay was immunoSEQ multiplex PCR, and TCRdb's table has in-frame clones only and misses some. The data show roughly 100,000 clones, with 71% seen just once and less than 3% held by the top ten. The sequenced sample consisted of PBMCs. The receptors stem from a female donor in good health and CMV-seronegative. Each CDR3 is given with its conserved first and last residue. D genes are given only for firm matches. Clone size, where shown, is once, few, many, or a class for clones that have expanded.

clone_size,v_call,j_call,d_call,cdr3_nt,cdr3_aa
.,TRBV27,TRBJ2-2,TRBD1,TGTGCCAGCAGTTTAGGGGACAGGGGTTACACCGGGGAGCTGTTTTTT,CASSLGDRGYTGELFF
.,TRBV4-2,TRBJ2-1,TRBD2,TGTGCCAGCAGCCAAGAGTCTAGCGGGGCCAATGAGCAGTTCTTC,CASSQESSGANEQFF
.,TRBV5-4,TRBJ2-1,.,TGTGCCAGCAGCTTGGGAGGGAGTGAGCAGTTCTTC,CASSLGGSEQFF
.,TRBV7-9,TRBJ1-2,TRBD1,TGTGCCAGCAGCTATACAGACAGGGTGGGTGGCTACACCTTC,CASSYTDRVGGYTF
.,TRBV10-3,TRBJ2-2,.,TGTGCCATCAGTGGAGGGCAGTCGTTCAGCGGGGAGCTGTTTTTT,CAISGGQSFSGELFF
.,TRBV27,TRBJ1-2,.,TGTGCCAGCAGCATGCGAATCGGAGGGTATGGCTACACCTTC,CASSMRIGGYGYTF
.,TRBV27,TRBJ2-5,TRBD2,TGTGCCAGCAGTTTACAGGGACTAGCGTCCGCCCAAGTCAATGAGACCCAGTACTTC,CASSLQGLASAQVNETQYF
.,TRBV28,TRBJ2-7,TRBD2,TGTGCCAGCAGTTTATCACGCGGGAGGGCCGGTGAGCAGTACTTC,CASSLSRGRAGEQYF
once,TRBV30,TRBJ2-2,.,TGTGCCTGGAGTGTGATGGCGGGACGCACCGGGGAGCTGTTTTTT,CAWSVMAGRTGELFF
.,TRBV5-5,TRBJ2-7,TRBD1,TGTGCCAGCAGCTTTTCCCCAGGGGGTTACGAGCAGTACTTC,CASSFSPGGYEQYF
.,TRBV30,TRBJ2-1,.,TGTGCCTGGAGTGTACAGGGTCGGGATGAGCAGTTCTTC,CAWSVQGRDEQFF